This paragraph reports one T cell receptor beta chain. The sample originates from a study of blood T cell repertoires in COVID-19. Study in general: Specimens from acute and convalescent COVID-19 originated in the United States, Italy and Spain. T cells, B-cell-depleted T cells, or PBMCs supplied cDNA or gDNA.

Authors' analysis steps: The assay estimated nucleated cells by amplifying reference gene primers. Libraries were prepared by immunoSEQ multiplex PCR; TCRdb keeps only in-frame clonotypes and omits some of them. The V and J calls and clone size are taken from that table; D and trimming were inferred from the DNA. The data contain approximately 270,000 clones, nearly 90% of them singletons. The sequenced material came from peripheral blood. The receptor was isolated from a young man with active or convalescent COVID-19.

The DNA for the CDR3 is TGCGCCAGCAGCCGGGGACAGCCGAGCAGTAACTATGGCTACACCTTC. Translated: CASSRGQPSSNYGYTF. The J gene is TRBJ1-2, the V gene TRBV5-1, with 7 bases aligning to TRBD1. This CDR3 contains 16 residues. Germline trimming cut 4 bases from V and 1 base from J; bases unmatched to any gene: 10. CDR1 and CDR2 (germline): SGHRS, YFSETQ.